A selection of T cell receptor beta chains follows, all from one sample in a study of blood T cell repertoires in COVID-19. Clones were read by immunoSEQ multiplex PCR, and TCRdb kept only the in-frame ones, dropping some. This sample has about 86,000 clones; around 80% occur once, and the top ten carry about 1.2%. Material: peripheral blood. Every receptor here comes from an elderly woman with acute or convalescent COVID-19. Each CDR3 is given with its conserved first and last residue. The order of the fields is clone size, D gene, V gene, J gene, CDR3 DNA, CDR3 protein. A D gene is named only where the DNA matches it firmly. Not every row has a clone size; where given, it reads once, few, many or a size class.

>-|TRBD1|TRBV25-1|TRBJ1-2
TGTGCCAGCAGTGAAGAGGCAGGGGGGAGAGGAGGCTACACCTTC
CASSEEAGGRGGYTF
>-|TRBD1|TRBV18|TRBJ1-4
TGTGCCAGCTCACCCCTCGGGACAGATGAAAAACTGTTTTTT
CASSPLGTDEKLFF
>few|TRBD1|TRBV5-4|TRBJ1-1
TGTGCCAGCAGCCCGGGACAGGGGGAAACTGAAGCTTTCTTT
CASSPGQGETEAFF
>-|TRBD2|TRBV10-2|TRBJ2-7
TGCGCCAGCACCACGACTAGCGGAGAACCTAACTCCTACGAGCAGTACTTC
CASTTTSGEPNSYEQYF
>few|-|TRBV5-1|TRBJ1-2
TGCGCCAGCAGCCAAGGGGCCCCCGACTATGGCTACACCTTC
CASSQGAPDYGYTF
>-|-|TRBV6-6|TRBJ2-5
TGTGCCAGCAGGAGGGAGACCCAGTACTTC
CASRRETQYF
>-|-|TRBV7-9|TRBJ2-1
TGTGCCAGCAGCTTGCTGACGGGAGAGGGTAACAATGAGCAGTTCTTC
CASSLLTGEGNNEQFF
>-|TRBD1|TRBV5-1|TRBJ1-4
TGCGCCAGCAGCTCTCGACAGGGAGGAGAGCTTGTCACTAATGAAAAACTGTTTTTT
CASSSRQGGELVTNEKLFF
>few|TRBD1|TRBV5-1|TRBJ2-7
TGCGCCAGCAGGACCTTACAGGGGGCGACCTACGAGCAGTACTTC
CASRTLQGATYEQYF
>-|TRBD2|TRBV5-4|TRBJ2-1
TGTGCCAGCAGCTTCGAGCGGGAGGCCTACAATGAGCAGTTCTTC
CASSFEREAYNEQFF
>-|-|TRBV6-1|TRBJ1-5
TGTGCCAGCAGTGAATTCCGTCAGCCCCAGCATTTT
CASSEFRQPQHF
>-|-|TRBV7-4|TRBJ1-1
TGTGCCAGCAGGGACACGAACACTGAAGCTTTCTTT
CASRDTNTEAFF
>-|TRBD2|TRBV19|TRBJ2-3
TGTGCCACTTCCTTAGCGGGCCTCACAGATACGCAGTATTTT
CATSLAGLTDTQYF
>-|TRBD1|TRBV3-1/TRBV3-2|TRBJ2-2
TGTGCCAGCAGCCAAGAGGGACAGGGTACCGGGGAGCTGTTTTTT
CASSQEGQGTGELFF
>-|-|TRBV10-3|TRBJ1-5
TGTGCCATCAGTGAAGGCAGGGGCGGCAATCAGCCCCAGCATTTT
CAISEGRGGNQPQHF
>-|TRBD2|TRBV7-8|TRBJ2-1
TGTGCCAGCAAAACTAGCGGGACCCACAATGAGCAGTTCTTC
CASKTSGTHNEQFF
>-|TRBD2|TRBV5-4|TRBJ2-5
TGTGCCAGCAGCTTGGGCGGGGGTCTAGAGACCCAGTACTTC
CASSLGGGLETQYF
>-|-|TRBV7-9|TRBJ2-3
TGTGCCAGCAGCTTAGACGCGTATACGCAGTATTTT
CASSLDAYTQYF
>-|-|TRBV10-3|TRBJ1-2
TGTGCCATCAGTGGCGCGGGACCTAATACGGGAGGCTACACCTTC
CAISGAGPNTGGYTF
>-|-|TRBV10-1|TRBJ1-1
TGCGCCAGCAGTGAGTCGAACTGGGGCGCTGAAGCTTTCTTT
CASSESNWGAEAFF
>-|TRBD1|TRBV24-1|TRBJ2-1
TGTGCCACCAGTGACCCCGGGACAGGGAACAATGAGCAGTTCTTC
CATSDPGTGNNEQFF
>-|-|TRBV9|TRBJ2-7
TGTGCCAGCAGCCCCTACTTGGGGAGCAAGTACGAGCAGTACTTC
CASSPYLGSKYEQYF
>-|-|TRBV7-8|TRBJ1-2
TGTGCCAGCAGCTCGAGGGCAGGGGTCCGGTACACCTTC
CASSSRAGVRYTF
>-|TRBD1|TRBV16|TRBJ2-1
TGTGCCAGCAGCCTCTGGACAGGGTATGAGCAGTTCTTC
CASSLWTGYEQFF
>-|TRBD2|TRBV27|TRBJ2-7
TGTGCCAGCCGACTAGCGGGGGCCTACGAGCAGTACTTC
CASRLAGAYEQYF
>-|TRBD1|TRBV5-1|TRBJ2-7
TGCGCCAGCAGCCGAGAGGGACAGGGCTACGAGCAGTACTTC
CASSREGQGYEQYF
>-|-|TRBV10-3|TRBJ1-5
TGTGCCATCACTCAGGGAGGGGGTCAGCCCCAGCATTTT
CAITQGGGQPQHF
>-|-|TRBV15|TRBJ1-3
TGTGCCACCCCCGACTCCTCTGGAAACACCATATATTTT
CATPDSSGNTIYF
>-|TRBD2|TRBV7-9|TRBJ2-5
TGTGCCAGCAGCTCCACGACTAGCGGTGAACAAGAGACCCAGTACTTC
CASSSTTSGEQETQYF
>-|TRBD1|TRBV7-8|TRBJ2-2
TGTGCCAGCAGCTTAGTAGAGGGACAGGGTACCGGGGAGCTGTTTTTT
CASSLVEGQGTGELFF
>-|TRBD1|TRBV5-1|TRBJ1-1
TGCGCCAGCAGCTCGAACAGGGGGCAAACCACTGAAGCTTTCTTT
CASSSNRGQTTEAFF
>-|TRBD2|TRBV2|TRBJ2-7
TGTGCCAGCAGCGAGACCCTAGCGGACTACGAGCAGTACTTC
CASSETLADYEQYF